Sequencing of this T cell receptor beta chain was carried out in a study of regulatory T cells in long-lasting Graves disease. Documented time point: newly diagnosed GD, antithyroid drugs for less than 3 months. With RNA extracted from PBMCs as input, the TCR library was made. Germline CDR1 reads DFQATT; CDR2 reads SNEGSKA (reference sequence). This CDR3 contains 13 residues. Trimming stripped 3 bases from V and 4 bases from J, with 9 bases between. This clonotype was recorded a few times. Investigators prepared the TCR beta libraries by applying iRepertoire HTBI primers and Arm-PCR of CDR3 regions. TCRdb itself ran the multiplex PCR reads through MiXCR, one entry per CDR3 protein. This repertoire shows roughly 420,000 distinct CDR3 sequences, over 15% found once; its top ten account for about a quarter. These data also featured in a second study, about T cells in Graves' hyperthyroidism and ophthalmopathy.

The chain joins TRBV20-1 to TRBJ2-2; no clear D. Sequenced material: peripheral blood mononuclear cells (PBMCs), taken at new diagnosis, from a patient treated with antithyroid drugs. The source of this sequence is a woman between 18 and 29 years old with Graves disease. CDR3 bases: TGCAGTGCTAGTAAGGGAACCACCGGGGAGCTGTTTTTT. Residues: CSASKGTTGELFF.